The T cell receptor beta chain described here comes from a study of OX40 agonist ivuxolimab in advanced cancers. Background for the entire study: Ivuxolimab was an agonistic, fully human IgG2 monoclonal antibody directed against OX40 (CD134), a costimulatory receptor. Intravenous ivuxolimab was administered to patients every 2 weeks at six dose levels: 0.01, 0.1, 0.3, 1.5, 3 and 10 mg/kg. Among the approximately 54 dose-escalation patients, about 20 had hepatocellular carcinoma, approximately 15 melanoma, 9 renal cell carcinoma and 9 head and neck cancer. The dose-escalation cohort was around 84% male with a mean age of around 64 years, ranging from roughly 20 to 80. Patients were allowed to have had prior anti-PD-1, anti-PD-L1 or anti-CTLA-4 therapy, and approximately 39% of the dose-escalation patients had been treated with checkpoint inhibitors. Partial responses occurred in three dose-escalation patients, of whom one had hepatocellular carcinoma and two had cutaneous melanoma. The point of sequencing TCRbeta in the periphery was to test whether ivuxolimab changed TCR sequence diversity and drove clonal T-cell expansion. The paper reports the monotherapy dose-escalation portion (N of about 50 patients) of the phase I ivuxolimab trial. General findings and caveats noted by the study authors: On average, CD8+ T cells showed more expanded clones than CD4+ T cells after ivuxolimab. Low levels of normalized T-cell clonal expansion were also seen in some patients who did not respond. The antigen specificity of the peripheral T cells that underwent clonal expansion was not determined. At doses of 0.1 to 3.0 mg/kg, clonal expansion of both CD4+ and CD8+ blood T cells was observed from baseline to week 6. In the 0.1-3.0 mg/kg groups, partial responders had among the lowest normalized peripheral clonal expansion, particularly in CD8+ T cells.

CDR1 SGHRS and CDR2 YFSETQ were looked up in the germline V gene. From V the trimming removes 0 bases and from J it removes 6 bases, while the gene matches leave 4 bases of the junction unaccounted for. From the cysteine up to the phenylalanine, the CDR3 has a length of 16 residues. The sequence is cut down to CDR3 DNA, 48 bases in frame from base 1. The trial excluded patients who had a history of autoimmune disease or were on systemic immunosuppression. In every dose cohort, peripheral blood was drawn for TCR sequencing at baseline, cycle 4 day 1, and cycle 7 day 1. Samples were obtained from an open-label, multicenter, first-in-human phase I dose-escalation trial of ivuxolimab. Adults with locally advanced or metastatic melanoma, renal cell, hepatocellular, or head and neck squamous cell carcinoma were enrolled in the trial. CD4+ and CD8+ T cells were sorted separately from peripheral blood before TCR sequencing.

Worth noting for this clone: Its antigen remains undetermined. The input lacks base qualities; no much larger clone sits a single base away.

To sequence the TCRbeta CDR3 region, genomic DNA was isolated from the sorted cells. The immunoSEQ Assay was used to sequence the TCRbeta CDR3 regions. As stored in TCRdb, this immuneACCESS dataset retains in-frame rearrangements with V and J assigned. A fraction of the clones does not appear; measured against another copy, unresolved V genes explain less than half of the discrepancy, and the remainder lacks a known reason. Present in this sample are around 100,000 clones, approximately 90% of which were seen just once. The ten largest make up roughly 0.53% of the sample. This clonotype originated in an adult with an advanced solid tumor such as melanoma, head and neck, liver or kidney cancer. The material sequenced was CD4+ or CD8+ T cells sorted from blood, taken in a trial of the OX40 agonist ivuxolimab. Recombination joined TRBV5-1 with TRBJ2-1; 12 bases in the junction line up with TRBD2. The bases read TGCGCCAGCAGCTTGGCCCCTAGCGGGAGGGCCAATGAGCAGTTCTTC. Its product reads: CASSLAPSGRANEQFF.